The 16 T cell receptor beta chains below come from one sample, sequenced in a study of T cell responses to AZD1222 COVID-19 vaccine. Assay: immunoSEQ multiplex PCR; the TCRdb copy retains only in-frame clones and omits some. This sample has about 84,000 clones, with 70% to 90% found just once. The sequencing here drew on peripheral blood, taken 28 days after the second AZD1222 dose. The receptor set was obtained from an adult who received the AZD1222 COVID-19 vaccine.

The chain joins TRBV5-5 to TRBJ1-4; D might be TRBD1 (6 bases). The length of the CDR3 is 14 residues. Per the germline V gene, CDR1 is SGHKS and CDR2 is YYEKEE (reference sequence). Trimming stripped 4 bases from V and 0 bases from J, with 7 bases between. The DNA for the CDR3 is TGTGCCAGCAGCGCAGGGGCAACTAATGAAAAACTGTTTTTT. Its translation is CASSAGATNEKLFF.

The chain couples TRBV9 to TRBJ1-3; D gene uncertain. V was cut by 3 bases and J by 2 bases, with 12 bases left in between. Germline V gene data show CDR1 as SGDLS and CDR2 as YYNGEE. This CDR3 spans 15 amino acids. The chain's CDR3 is CASSAQIRAGNTIYF. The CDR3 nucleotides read TGTGCCAGCAGCGCCCAAATTCGAGCTGGAAACACCATATATTTT. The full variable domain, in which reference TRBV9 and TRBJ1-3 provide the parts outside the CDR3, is DSGVTQTPKHLITATGQRVTLRCSPRSGDLSVYWYQQSLDQGLQFLIQYYNGEERAKGNILERFSAQQFPDLHSELNLSSLELGDSALYFCASSAQIRAGNTIYFGEGSWLTVV.

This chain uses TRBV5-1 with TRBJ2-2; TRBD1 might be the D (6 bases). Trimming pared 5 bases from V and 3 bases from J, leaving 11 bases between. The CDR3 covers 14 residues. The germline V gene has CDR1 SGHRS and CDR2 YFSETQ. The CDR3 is CASSPGQYTGELFF. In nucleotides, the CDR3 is TGCGCCAGCAGTCCGGGACAATACACCGGGGAGCTGTTTTTT. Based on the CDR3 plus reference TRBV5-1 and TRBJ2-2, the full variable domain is KAGVTQTPRYLIKTRGQQVTLSCSPISGHRSVSWYQQTPGQGLQFLFEYFSETQRNKGNFPGRFSGRQFSNSRSEMNVSTLELGDSALYLCASSPGQYTGELFFGEGSRLTVL.

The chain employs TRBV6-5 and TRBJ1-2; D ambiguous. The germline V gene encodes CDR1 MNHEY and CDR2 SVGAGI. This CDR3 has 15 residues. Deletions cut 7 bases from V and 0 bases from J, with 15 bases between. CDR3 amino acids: CASTATGLANYGYTF. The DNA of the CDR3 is TGTGCCAGCACCGCGACGGGGTTAGCTAACTATGGCTACACCTTC.

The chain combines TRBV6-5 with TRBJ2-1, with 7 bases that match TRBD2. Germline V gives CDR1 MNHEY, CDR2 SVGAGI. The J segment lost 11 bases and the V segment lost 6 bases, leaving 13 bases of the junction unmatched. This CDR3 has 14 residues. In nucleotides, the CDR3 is TGTGCCAGCAGAGGGGATTTAGCGGGTCTGAAGCAGTTCTTC. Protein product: CASRGDLAGLKQFF.

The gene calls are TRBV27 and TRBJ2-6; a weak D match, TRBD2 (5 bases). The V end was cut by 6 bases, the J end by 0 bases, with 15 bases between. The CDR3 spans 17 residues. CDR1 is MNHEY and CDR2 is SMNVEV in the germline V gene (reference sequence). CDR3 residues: CASRLGDLNSGANVLTF. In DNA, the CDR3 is TGTGCCAGCAGACTAGGAGACCTAAACTCTGGGGCCAACGTCCTGACTTTC.

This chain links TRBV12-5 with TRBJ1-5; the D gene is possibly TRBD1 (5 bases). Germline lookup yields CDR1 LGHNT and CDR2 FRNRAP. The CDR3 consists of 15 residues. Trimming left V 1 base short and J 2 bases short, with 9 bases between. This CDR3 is CASGLAPGGNQPQHF. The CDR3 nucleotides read TGTGCTAGTGGTTTGGCTCCGGGGGGCAATCAGCCCCAGCATTTT.

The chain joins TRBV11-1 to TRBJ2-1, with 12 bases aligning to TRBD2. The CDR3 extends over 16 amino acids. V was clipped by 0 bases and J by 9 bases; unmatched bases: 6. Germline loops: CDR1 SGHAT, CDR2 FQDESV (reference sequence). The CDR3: CASSLAVASGRVEQFF. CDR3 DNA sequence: TGTGCCAGCAGCTTAGCGGTGGCTAGCGGGAGGGTTGAGCAGTTCTTC.

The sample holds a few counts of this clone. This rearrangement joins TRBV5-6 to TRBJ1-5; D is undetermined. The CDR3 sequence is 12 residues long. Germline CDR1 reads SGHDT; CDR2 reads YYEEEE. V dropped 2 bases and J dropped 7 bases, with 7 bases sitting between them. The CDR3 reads CASSLGPQPQHF. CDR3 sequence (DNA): TGTGCCAGCAGCTTAGGCCCGCAGCCCCAGCATTTT.

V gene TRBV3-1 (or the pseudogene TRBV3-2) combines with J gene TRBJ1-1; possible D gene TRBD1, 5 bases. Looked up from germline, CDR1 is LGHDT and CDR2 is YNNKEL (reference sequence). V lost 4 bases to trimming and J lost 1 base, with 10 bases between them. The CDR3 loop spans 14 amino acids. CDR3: CASSPRGANTEAFF. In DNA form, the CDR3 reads TGTGCCAGCAGCCCCCGAGGGGCGAACACTGAAGCTTTCTTT.

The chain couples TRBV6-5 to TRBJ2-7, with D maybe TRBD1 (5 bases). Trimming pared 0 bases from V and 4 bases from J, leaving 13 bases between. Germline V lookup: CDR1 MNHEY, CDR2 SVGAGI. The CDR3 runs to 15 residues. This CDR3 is CASSYSTRVVYEQYF. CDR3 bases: TGTGCCAGCAGTTACTCGACCAGGGTGGTTTACGAGCAGTACTTC.

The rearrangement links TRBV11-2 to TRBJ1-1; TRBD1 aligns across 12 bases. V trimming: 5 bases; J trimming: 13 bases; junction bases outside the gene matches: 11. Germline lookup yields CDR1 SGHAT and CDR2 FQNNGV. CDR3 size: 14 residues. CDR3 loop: CASSPGTGGGRVFF. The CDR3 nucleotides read TGTGCCAGCAGCCCCGGGACAGGGGGCGGGAGGGTTTTCTTT.

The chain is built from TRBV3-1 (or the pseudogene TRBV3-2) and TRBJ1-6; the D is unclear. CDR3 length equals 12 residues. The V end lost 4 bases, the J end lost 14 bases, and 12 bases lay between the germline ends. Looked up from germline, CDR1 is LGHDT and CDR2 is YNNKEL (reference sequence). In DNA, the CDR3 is TGTGCCAGCAGCCGACCGGGGAGCTCCCTCCACTTT. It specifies CASSRPGSSLHF.

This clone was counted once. The CDR3 spells CASSQVKGGTGFFGEAFF. Written as DNA, the CDR3 is TGTGCCAGCAGCCAAGTAAAAGGAGGGACAGGGTTTTTCGGTGAAGCTTTCTTT. The chain recombines TRBV4-2 with TRBJ1-1; TRBD1 agrees at 9 bases. V shed 1 base and J 7 bases; nucleotides not matched to a gene: 16. This CDR3 contains 18 residues. From germline, CDR1 is LGHNA and CDR2 YNFKEQ.

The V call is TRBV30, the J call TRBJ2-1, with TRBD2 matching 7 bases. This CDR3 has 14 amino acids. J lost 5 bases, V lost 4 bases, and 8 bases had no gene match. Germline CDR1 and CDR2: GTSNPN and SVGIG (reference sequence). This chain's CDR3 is CAWNYGGRNNEQFF. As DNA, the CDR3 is TGTGCCTGGAATTACGGGGGGAGAAACAATGAGCAGTTCTTC.

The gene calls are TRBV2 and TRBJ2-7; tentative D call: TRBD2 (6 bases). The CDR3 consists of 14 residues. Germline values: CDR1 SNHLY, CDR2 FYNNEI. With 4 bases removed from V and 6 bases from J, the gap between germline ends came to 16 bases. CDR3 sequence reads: CASSALGTGVEQYV. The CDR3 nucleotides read TGTGCCAGCAGTGCACTAGGGACTGGCGTCGAGCAGTACGTC.